This T cell receptor beta chain was sequenced for a study of blood T cell repertoires in COVID-19. Overall study context: Sources were T cells, B-cell-depleted T cells, or PBMCs; the material itself was cDNA or gDNA.

Original data processing: Estimated nucleated cell counts came from reference gene primer amplification. TCRdb's copy holds only in-frame clones and misses some; the assay was immunoSEQ multiplex PCR. The DNA was the basis for D and trimming; V, J and clone size are from that table. The sample shows 400,000 or so clones, about 89% of them seen only once. Losses at the gene ends were 3 bases for V and 6 bases for J; bases not matched to a gene: 4. Germline CDR1 is MDHEN and CDR2 is SYDVKM. The CDR3 totals 14 residues. Patients from Seattle were sampled longitudinally, starting during active infection. This clone was recorded only once.

This TCR was sampled from a woman aged 40 to 50 with COVID-19, enrolled during active disease. The chain links TRBV28 to TRBJ1-5, with TRBD1 matching 8 bases. The sequenced sample consisted of peripheral blood. The CDR3 DNA is TGTGCCAGCAGTTTGGCAGGGGGCGGTCAGCCCCAGCATTTT. This codes for CASSLAGGGQPQHF.